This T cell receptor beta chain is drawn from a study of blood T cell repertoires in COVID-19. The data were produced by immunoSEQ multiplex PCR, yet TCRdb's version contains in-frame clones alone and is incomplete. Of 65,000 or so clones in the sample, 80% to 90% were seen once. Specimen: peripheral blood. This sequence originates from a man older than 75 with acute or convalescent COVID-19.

Written as DNA, the CDR3 is TGTGCCAGCAGCCCTCAAGGCAGGGTAGACTATGGCTACACCTTC. Translated: CASSPQGRVDYGYTF. The chain recombines TRBV7-2 with TRBJ1-2; a weak D match, TRBD1 (5 bases). In germline, CDR1 is SGHTA, CDR2 FQGNSA. The CDR3 contains 15 residues. V was cut by 5 bases and J by 3 bases, with 16 bases left in between.